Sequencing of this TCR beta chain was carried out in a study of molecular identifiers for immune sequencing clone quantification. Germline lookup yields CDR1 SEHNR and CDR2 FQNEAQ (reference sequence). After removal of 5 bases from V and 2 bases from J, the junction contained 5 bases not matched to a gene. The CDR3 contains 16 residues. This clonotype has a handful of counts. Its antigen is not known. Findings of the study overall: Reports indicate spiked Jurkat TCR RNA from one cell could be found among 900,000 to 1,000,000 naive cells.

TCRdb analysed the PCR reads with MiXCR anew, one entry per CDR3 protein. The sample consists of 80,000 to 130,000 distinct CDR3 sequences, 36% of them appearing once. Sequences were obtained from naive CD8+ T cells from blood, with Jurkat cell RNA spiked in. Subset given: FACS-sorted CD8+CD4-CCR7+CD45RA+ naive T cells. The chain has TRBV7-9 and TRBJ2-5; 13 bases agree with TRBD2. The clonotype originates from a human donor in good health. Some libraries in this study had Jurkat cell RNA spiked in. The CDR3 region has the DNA TGTGCCAGCAGCCGGGGACTAGCGGGACCTCAAGAGACCCAGTACTTC. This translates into CASSRGLAGPQETQYF.